This TCR beta chain was sequenced for a study of cytomegalovirus exposure and HLA in healthy donors. The wider study: There were under 130 million unique TCR beta sequences, drawn from about 190 million T cells, in an earlier analysis. The Caucasian-associated ancestry cluster held 80% to 90% of roughly 370 genotyped donors.

Donors counted as nominally healthy when sampled, yet unrecorded immune exposures were likely. Primers: 60 Vbeta forward and 13 Jbeta reverse. Only in-frame clones appear in the TCRdb table, and some are missing; sequencing was by immunoSEQ multiplex PCR. In the table there are around 38,000 clones, roughly 67% of which are singletons. General study findings and limits: Associated with HLA alleles at 0.05 false discovery rate in a later analysis were about 17,000 TCR beta sequences.

Germline assignment: CDR1 MNHEY and CDR2 SVGAGI. The CDR3 covers 15 residues. To note about this clone: Its antigen is unidentified. One junction end does not reproduce the germline sequence, and a read error may be involved.

The receptor's source is a man aged 45-65 years in good health and CMV-seropositive. Specimen: PBMCs. The rearrangement joins TRBV6-5 to TRBJ1-6, with TRBD1 identical over 8 bases. DNA of the CDR3: TGTGCCAGCAGGGCCTCACAGGGGGATAATTCACCCCTCCGCTTT. Its protein is CASRASQGDNSPLRF.